This record covers a single T cell receptor (beta chain). This CDR3 is 17 amino acids long. Germline CDR1 is GTSNPN and CDR2 is SVGIG (reference sequence). The junction had 9 bases not matched to a gene; V was cut back by 1 base and J by 0 bases. TCRdb's table, derived via immunoSEQ multiplex PCR, lists solely in-frame clones and lacks some. The top ten clones hold around 9.7% of a sample with more than 55,000 clones, roughly 80% of them seen once. This record belongs to a study of blood T cell repertoires in COVID-19. Sequences were obtained from peripheral blood. The sequence was obtained from a woman older than 75 with acute or convalescent COVID-19. V is TRBV30 and J is TRBJ1-5, with TRBD1 matching 7 bases. As DNA, the CDR3 is TGTGCCTGGAGTGATGGACAGGAGATCTATAGCAATCAGCCCCAGCATTTT. Translation: CAWSDGQEIYSNQPQHF.